This TCR beta chain appears in the sequencing data of a study of Ad26.COV2.S vaccination and SARS-CoV-2 variants. Data came from immunoSEQ multiplex PCR; TCRdb stores just in-frame clones and leaves some out. The sample records approximately 350,000 clones, around 86% being singletons. As for treatment: some 20 received Ad26.COV2.S at low or high dose, single or two shots; about 5 received placebo; per-sample allocation not given. Collection of the samples took place on day 63 after the first injection of vaccine or placebo. V lost 3 bases to trimming and J lost 4 bases, with 15 bases between them. The CDR3 is 14 amino acids. Germline V lookup: CDR1 GTSNPN, CDR2 SVGIG (reference sequence).

The input for sequencing was peripheral blood, taken in a trial of Ad26.COV2.S vaccine versus placebo. This TCR was sampled from a person between 18 and 60 years old who received the Ad26.COV2.S COVID-19 vaccine or a placebo. The rearrangement joins TRBV30 to TRBJ1-1, with TRBD1 as a possible D gene (6 bases). The CDR3 protein is CAWSRAGGGTEAFF. CDR3 in DNA: TGTGCCTGGAGCAGGGCCGGGGGCGGCACTGAAGCTTTCTTT.